This record looks at one TCR beta chain sequence and its context. Its antigen is unidentified. This record comes from a study of identifying expanded T cells in peripheral blood. Collection occurred without any documented infections or immune events in donors. Only in-frame clones appear in the TCRdb table, and some are missing; sequencing was by immunoSEQ multiplex PCR. The sample has around 78,000 clones, approximately 85% seen once. Study-wide findings and caveats: Technical replicates showed around 1.3 changed clones; approximately 2 weeks 15 to 20; four weeks 19. Across healthy donors, higher total template counts meant significantly greater roughly 2-week count variance.

Sequenced sample: blood. The TCR originated in a person between 18 and 70 years old in good health.

The CDR3 nucleotides are TGTGCCAGCAGCGTAGAAAGTGGTAGGACATACGAGCAGTACTTC. Translation: CASSVESGRTYEQYF. The V call is TRBV9, the J call TRBJ2-7; TRBD1 might be the D (5 bases). Looked up from germline, CDR1 is SGDLS and CDR2 is YYNGEE. The CDR3 contains 15 residues. Trimming took off 0 bases at V and 4 bases at J, with 14 bases between the two ends.